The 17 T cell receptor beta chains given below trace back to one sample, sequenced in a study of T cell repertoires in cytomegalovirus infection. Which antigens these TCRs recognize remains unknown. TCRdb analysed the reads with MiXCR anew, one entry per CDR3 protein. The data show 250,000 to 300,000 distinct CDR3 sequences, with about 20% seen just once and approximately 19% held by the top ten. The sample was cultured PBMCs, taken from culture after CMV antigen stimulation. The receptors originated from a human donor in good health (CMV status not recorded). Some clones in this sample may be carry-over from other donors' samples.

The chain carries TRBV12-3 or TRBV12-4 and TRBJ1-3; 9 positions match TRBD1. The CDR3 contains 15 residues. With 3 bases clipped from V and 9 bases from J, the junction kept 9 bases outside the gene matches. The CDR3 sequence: CASSLLGQGGGTIYF. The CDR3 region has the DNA TGTGCCAGCAGTTTGTTGGGACAGGGAGGTGGCACCATATATTTT.

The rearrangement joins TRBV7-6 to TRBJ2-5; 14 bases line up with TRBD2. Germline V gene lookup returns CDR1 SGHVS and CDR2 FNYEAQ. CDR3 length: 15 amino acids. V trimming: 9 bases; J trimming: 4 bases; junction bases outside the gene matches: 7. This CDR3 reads CASAQGTSGGETQYF. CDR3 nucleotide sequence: TGTGCCAGTGCTCAGGGGACTAGCGGGGGAGAGACCCAGTACTTC.

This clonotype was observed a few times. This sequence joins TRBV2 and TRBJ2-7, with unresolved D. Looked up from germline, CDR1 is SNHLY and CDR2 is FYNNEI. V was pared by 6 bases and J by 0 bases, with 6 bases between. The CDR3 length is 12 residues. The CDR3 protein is CASSQNSYEQYF. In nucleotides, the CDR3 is TGTGCCAGCAGCCAGAACTCCTACGAGCAGTACTTC.

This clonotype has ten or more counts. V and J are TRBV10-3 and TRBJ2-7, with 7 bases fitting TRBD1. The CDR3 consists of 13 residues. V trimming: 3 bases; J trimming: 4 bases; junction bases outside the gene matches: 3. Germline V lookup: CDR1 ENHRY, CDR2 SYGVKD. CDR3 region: CAISEMTGYEQYF. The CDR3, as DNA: TGTGCCATCAGTGAAATGACAGGGTACGAGCAGTACTTC.

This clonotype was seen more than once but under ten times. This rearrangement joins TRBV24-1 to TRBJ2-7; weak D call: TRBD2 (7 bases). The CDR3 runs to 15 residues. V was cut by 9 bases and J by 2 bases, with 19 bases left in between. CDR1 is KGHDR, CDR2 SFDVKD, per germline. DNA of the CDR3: TGTGCCACCGGGGGGGCAGGGCCGGCCCCCTACGAGCAGTACTTC. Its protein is CATGGAGPAPYEQYF.

The CDR3 protein is CASSPPHVSDTQYF. The CDR3 region has the DNA TGCGCCAGCAGCCCTCCCCACGTCTCCGATACGCAGTATTTT. The chain recombines TRBV4-1 with TRBJ2-3; the D is unclear. This CDR3 spans 14 amino acids. Deletions cut 4 bases from V and 6 bases from J, with 14 bases between. CDR1 and CDR2 from the germline V gene are MGHRA and YSYEKL.

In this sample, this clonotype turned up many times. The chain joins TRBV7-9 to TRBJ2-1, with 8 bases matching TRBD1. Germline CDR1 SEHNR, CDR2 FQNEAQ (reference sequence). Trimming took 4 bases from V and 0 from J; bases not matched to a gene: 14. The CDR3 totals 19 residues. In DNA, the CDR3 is TGTGCCAGCAGCTCCGGGACAGGTACGGGAGTAGGCTCCTACAATGAGCAGTTCTTC. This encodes CASSSGTGTGVGSYNEQFF.

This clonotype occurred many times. CDR3 loop: CASSLGSRTSARGNIQYF. The CDR3 DNA reads TGTGCCAGCAGCTTGGGGAGCCGGACTAGCGCAAGAGGGAACATTCAGTACTTC. The chain couples TRBV7-2 to TRBJ2-4; 9 bases map to TRBD2. The CDR3 has 18 residues. V was pared by 3 bases and J by 7 bases, with 16 bases of the junction left unmatched. The V gene's germline CDR1 is SGHTA and CDR2 FQGNSA. Together with reference TRBV7-2 and TRBJ2-4, the CDR3 gives the full variable domain: GAGVSQSPSNKVTEKGKDVELRCDPISGHTALYWYRQSLGQGLEFLIYFQGNSAPDKSGLPSDRFSAERTGGSVSTLTIQRTQQEDSAVYLCASSLGSRTSARGNIQYFGAGTRLSVL.

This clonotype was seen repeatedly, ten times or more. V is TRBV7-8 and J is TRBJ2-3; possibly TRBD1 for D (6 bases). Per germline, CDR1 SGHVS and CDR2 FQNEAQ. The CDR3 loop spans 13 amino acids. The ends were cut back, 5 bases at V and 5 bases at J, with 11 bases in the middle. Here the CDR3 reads CASSTDRRDTQYF. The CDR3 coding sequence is TGTGCCAGCAGCACCGACAGGCGAGATACGCAGTATTTT.

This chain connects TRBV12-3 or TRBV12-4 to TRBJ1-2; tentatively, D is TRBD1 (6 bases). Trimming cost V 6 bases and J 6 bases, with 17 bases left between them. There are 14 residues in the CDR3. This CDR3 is CASSGQSSFDGYTF. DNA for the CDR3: TGTGCCAGCAGCGGACAGAGTAGTTTTGATGGCTACACCTTC.

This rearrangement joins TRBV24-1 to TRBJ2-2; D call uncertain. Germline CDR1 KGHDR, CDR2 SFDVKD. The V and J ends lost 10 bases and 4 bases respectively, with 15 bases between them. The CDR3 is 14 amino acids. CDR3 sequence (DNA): TGTGCCACGGCCCCAGTAGTGGGCACCGGGGAGCTGTTTTTT. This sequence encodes CATAPVVGTGELFF.

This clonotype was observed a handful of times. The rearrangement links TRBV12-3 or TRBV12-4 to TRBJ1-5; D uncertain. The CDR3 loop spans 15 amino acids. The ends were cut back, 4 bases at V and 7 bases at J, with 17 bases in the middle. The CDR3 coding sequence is TGTGCCAGCAGTTCCCGTGGAGGCTGGAGGCAGCCCCAGCATTTT. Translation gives CASSSRGGWRQPQHF.

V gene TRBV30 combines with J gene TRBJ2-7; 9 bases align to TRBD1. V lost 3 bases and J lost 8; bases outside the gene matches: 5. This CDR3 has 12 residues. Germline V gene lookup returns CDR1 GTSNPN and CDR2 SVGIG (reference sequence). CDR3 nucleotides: TGTGCCTGGAGCAAAGGACAGGGGCAGCAGTACTTC. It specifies CAWSKGQGQQYF. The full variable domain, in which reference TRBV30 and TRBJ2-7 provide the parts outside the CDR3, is SQTIHQWPATLVQPVGSPLSLECTVEGTSNPNLYWYRQAAGRGLQLLFYSVGIGQISSEVPQNLSASRPQDRQFILSSKKLLLSDSGFYLCAWSKGQGQQYFGPGTRLTVT.

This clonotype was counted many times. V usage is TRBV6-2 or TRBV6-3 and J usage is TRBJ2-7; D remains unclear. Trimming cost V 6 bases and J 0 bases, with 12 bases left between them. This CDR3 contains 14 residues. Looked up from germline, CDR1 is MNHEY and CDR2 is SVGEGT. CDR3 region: CASRGHRASYEQYV. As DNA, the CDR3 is TGTGCCAGCAGGGGCCATCGGGCCTCCTACGAGCAGTACGTC.

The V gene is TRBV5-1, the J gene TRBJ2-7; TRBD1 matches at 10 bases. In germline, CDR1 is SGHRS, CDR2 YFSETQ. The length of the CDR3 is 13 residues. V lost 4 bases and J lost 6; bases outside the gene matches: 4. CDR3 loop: CASSGRTGGEQYV. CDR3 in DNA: TGCGCCAGCAGCGGAAGGACAGGGGGCGAGCAGTACGTC.

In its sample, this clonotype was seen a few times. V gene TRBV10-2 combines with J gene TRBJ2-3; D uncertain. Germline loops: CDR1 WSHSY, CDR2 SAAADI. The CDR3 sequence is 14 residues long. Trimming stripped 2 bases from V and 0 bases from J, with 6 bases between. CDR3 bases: TGCGCCAGCAGTGAGCCTCGAAGCACAGATACGCAGTATTTT. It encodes CASSEPRSTDTQYF.

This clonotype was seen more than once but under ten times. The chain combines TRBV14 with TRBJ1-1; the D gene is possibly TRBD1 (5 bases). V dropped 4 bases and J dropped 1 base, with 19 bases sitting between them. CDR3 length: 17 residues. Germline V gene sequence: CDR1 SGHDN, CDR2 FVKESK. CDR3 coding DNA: TGTGCCAGCAGCCCGGGGGTTAGGTTTTTACCGAACACTGAAGCTTTCTTT. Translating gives CASSPGVRFLPNTEAFF.